This entry features one T cell receptor (beta chain) sequence. As to time point: newly diagnosed, previously untreated cHL patient sample. This sample was included in a study of PD-1 blockade in classical Hodgkin lymphoma. The germline V gene has CDR1 MNHEY and CDR2 SMNVEV (reference sequence). CDR3 length equals 17 residues. V was cut by 4 bases and J by 6 bases, with 22 bases left in between. Some clones are missing from TCRdb's copy, which holds only in-frame ones; the method was immunoSEQ multiplex PCR. Seen here are tens of thousands of clones, approximately 94% observed once, and the top ten hold roughly 5.5%.

The sequencing input was peripheral blood mononuclear cells (PBMCs). The origin of this receptor is a human donor with classical Hodgkin lymphoma. This chain connects TRBV27 to TRBJ2-1; the D is unclear. The DNA of the CDR3 is TGTGCCAGCAGTTCCCCCCCCTTCGTGACCAGGACCAATGAGCAGTTCTTC. Amino acids: CASSSPPFVTRTNEQFF.